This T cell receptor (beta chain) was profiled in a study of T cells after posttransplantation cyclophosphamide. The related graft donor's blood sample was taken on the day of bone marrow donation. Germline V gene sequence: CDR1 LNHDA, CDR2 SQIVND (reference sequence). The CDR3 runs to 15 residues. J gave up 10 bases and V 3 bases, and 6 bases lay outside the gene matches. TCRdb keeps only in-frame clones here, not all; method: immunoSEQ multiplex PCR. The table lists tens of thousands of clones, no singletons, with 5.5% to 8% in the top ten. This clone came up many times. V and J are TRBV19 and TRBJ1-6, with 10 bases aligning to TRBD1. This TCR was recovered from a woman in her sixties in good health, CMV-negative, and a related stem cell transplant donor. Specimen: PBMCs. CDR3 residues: CASSIGTGQGSPLHF. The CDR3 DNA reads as TGTGCCAGTAGTATTGGGACGGGACAGGGGTCACCCCTCCACTTT.